The 25 T cell receptor beta chains in this list originate from one sample, sequenced in a study of OX40 agonist ivuxolimab in advanced cancers. Generated by immunoSEQ multiplex PCR, the TCRdb table keeps only in-frame clones and is missing some. This table has about 86,000 clones, more than 80% appearing once. Here the sequenced sample was CD4+ or CD8+ T cells sorted from blood, taken in a trial of the OX40 agonist ivuxolimab. The receptors were gathered from an adult with an advanced solid tumor such as melanoma, head and neck, liver or kidney cancer.

The chain recombines TRBV18 with TRBJ2-7, with 10 bases matching TRBD2. The germline CDR1 and CDR2 sequences are KGHSH and LQKENI. V shed 3 bases, J shed 2 bases, and the junction held 7 bases outside the gene matches. The length of the CDR3 is 16 residues. CDR3 DNA: TGTGCCAGCTCACCCCCATGGACTAGCGGTACCTACGAGCAGTACTTC. Amino acids: CASSPPWTSGTYEQYF. Together with reference TRBV18 and TRBJ2-7, the CDR3 gives the full variable domain: NAGVMQNPRHLVRRRGQEARLRCSPMKGHSHVYWYRQLPEEGLKFMVYLQKENIIDESGMPKERFSAEFPKEGPSILRIQQVVRGDSAAYFCASSPPWTSGTYEQYFGPGTRLTVT.

V and J are TRBV6-1 and TRBJ2-5; the match to TRBD2 covers 7 bases. Germline V lookup: CDR1 MNHNS, CDR2 SASEGT. The V and J ends lost 2 bases and 5 bases, in that order; junction bases with no gene match: 5. The CDR3 consists of 14 residues. Written as DNA, the CDR3 is TGTGCCAGCAGTGAAATGGGAGGGTGGGAGACCCAGTACTTC. Translation gives CASSEMGGWETQYF.

This chain connects TRBV5-4 to TRBJ2-7; D is undetermined. CDR3 length: 15 amino acids. Trimming pared 1 base from V and 0 bases from J, leaving 11 bases between. The germline V gene encodes CDR1 SGHNT and CDR2 YYREEE (reference sequence). CDR3: CASSLKGRSSYEQYF. CDR3 DNA: TGTGCCAGCAGCTTGAAGGGTAGGAGCTCCTACGAGCAGTACTTC. Filled out from reference TRBV5-4 and TRBJ2-7, the complete variable domain reads ETGVTQSPTHLIKTRGQQVTLRCSSQSGHNTVSWYQQALGQGPQFIFQYYREEENGRGNFPPRFSGLQFPNYSSELNVNALELDDSALYLCASSLKGRSSYEQYFGPGTRLTVT.

V gene TRBV18 combines with J gene TRBJ2-2; 12 positions agree with TRBD2. Germline V gene sequence: CDR1 KGHSH, CDR2 LQKENI. J was trimmed by 0 bases and V by 8 bases; bases with no gene match: 1. The CDR3 sequence is 15 residues long. CDR3 nucleotide sequence: TGTGCCAGCGGACTAGCGGGGACGAACACCGGGGAGCTGTTTTTT. This translates into CASGLAGTNTGELFF.

The chain recombines TRBV7-6 with TRBJ2-7; tentative D call: TRBD1 (6 bases). CDR1 and CDR2 from the germline V gene are SGHVS and FNYEAQ. The CDR3 length is 13 residues. The V end lost 2 bases, the J end lost 5 bases, and 10 bases lay between the germline ends. This CDR3 is CASSLSQGNEQYF. The CDR3, as DNA: TGTGCCAGCAGCTTAAGCCAGGGGAACGAGCAGTACTTC.

This sequence joins TRBV4-1 and TRBJ2-4; D is uncertain. Germline CDR1 and CDR2: MGHRA and YSYEKL. The length of the CDR3 is 15 residues. Trimming left V 1 base short and J 0 bases short, with 7 bases between. The CDR3 spells CASSQGVLAKNIQYF. The CDR3 region has the DNA TGCGCCAGCAGCCAAGGGGTCCTAGCCAAAAACATTCAGTACTTC.

The V and J genes are TRBV29-1 and TRBJ2-7, with D perhaps being TRBD1 or TRBD2 (5 bases each). CDR3 length equals 14 residues. Trimming removed 1 base at V and 0 bases at J, with 10 bases between. CDR1 SQVTM and CDR2 ANQGSEA come from the germline V gene. CDR3: CSVEVGTTSYEQYF. CDR3 nucleotides: TGCAGCGTTGAAGTGGGGACCACCTCCTACGAGCAGTACTTC.

This chain joins TRBV29-1 and TRBJ1-3, with 7 bases fitting TRBD1. Germline lookup yields CDR1 SQVTM and CDR2 ANQGSEA. V shed 6 bases, J shed 2 bases, and the junction held 1 base outside the gene matches. The CDR3 has 12 residues. The CDR3 DNA sequence: TGCAGCGTCCAGGGGGCTGGAAACACCATATATTTT. Translating gives CSVQGAGNTIYF.

This chain connects TRBV9 to TRBJ2-2, with D possibly TRBD1 on 6 matching bases. The CDR3 contains 15 residues. V was pared by 3 bases and J by 3 bases, with 12 bases between. Germline V gene lookup returns CDR1 SGDLS and CDR2 YYNGEE. In DNA, the CDR3 is TGTGCCAGCAGCGCCCGGGACACTTACACCGGGGAGCTGTTTTTT. Amino acids: CASSARDTYTGELFF.

The chain combines TRBV9 with TRBJ1-5; D is unclear. CDR3 length: 15 amino acids. Per germline, CDR1 SGDLS and CDR2 YYNGEE. With 0 bases removed from V and 4 bases from J, the gap between germline ends came to 11 bases. The CDR3 region is CASSVAGFSNQPQHF. In DNA form, the CDR3 reads TGTGCCAGCAGCGTAGCGGGATTTTCGAATCAGCCCCAGCATTTT.

DNA of the CDR3: TGTGCCAGCCATGCTCCTGGGGGAAAAAGTACAATGGAGCAGTTCTTC. Protein product: CASHAPGGKSTMEQFF. The rearrangement uses TRBV11-2 and TRBJ2-1; perhaps D is TRBD1 or TRBD2 (5 bases each). Germline CDR1 SGHAT, CDR2 FQNNGV. The V and J ends lost 8 bases and 10 bases respectively, with 27 bases between them. The CDR3 sequence is 16 residues long.

The CDR3 bases are TGTGCCATCAGCCCGGGACAGCCGACTGAAGCTTTCTTT. It codes for CAISPGQPTEAFF. This chain links TRBV10-3 with TRBJ1-1, with TRBD1 matching 7 bases. V lost 6 bases, J lost 5 bases, and 6 bases stayed unmatched. The germline gives CDR1 ENHRY, CDR2 SYGVKD. CDR3 length equals 13 residues.

The chain is built from TRBV27 and TRBJ2-7, with D perhaps TRBD1 (6 bases). The CDR3 is 12 amino acids. The germline V gene encodes CDR1 MNHEY and CDR2 SMNVEV (reference sequence). Between the trimmed V and J ends, which lost 6 bases and 2 bases, there was a span of 8 bases. In DNA form, the CDR3 reads TGTGCCAGCAGGGACAGCCCCTACGAGCAGTACTTC. As protein: CASRDSPYEQYF.

V is TRBV4-1 and J is TRBJ2-1; 9 bases fit TRBD2. The CDR3 runs to 16 residues. V lost 1 base and J lost 6; bases outside the gene matches: 7. The V gene's germline CDR1 is MGHRA and CDR2 YSYEKL. CDR3 sequence: CASSQAPTSGSNEQFF. As DNA, the CDR3 is TGCGCCAGCAGCCAAGCCCCGACTAGCGGAAGCAATGAGCAGTTCTTC.

The J gene is TRBJ2-3, the V gene TRBV6-4; D is unclear. CDR1 and CDR2 from the germline V gene are MRHNA and SNTAGT. The CDR3 extends over 14 amino acids. Trimming left V 5 bases short and J 2 bases short, with 11 bases between. CDR3 DNA: TGTGCCAGCAGTCCATCAGGATCCACAGATACGCAGTATTTT. Translating it yields CASSPSGSTDTQYF.

This sequence joins TRBV27 and TRBJ1-5; 7 bases agree with TRBD1. J gave up 2 bases and V 5 bases, and 3 bases lay outside the gene matches. The CDR3 has 14 amino acids. CDR1 MNHEY and CDR2 SMNVEV come from the germline V gene (reference sequence). CDR3 sequence reads: CASSVDRGNQPQHF. The CDR3 DNA follows: TGTGCCAGCAGTGTCGACAGGGGCAATCAGCCCCAGCATTTT.

The CDR3 bases are TGTGCCAGCAGTTTGGGACAGGGGTTGACGCCCCAGCATTTT. Residues: CASSLGQGLTPQHF. This chain joins TRBV27 and TRBJ1-5, with 10 bases fitting TRBD1. Trimming removed 3 bases from V and 9 bases from J; junction bases left unmatched: 5. The CDR3 extends over 14 amino acids. The V gene's germline CDR1 is MNHEY and CDR2 SMNVEV (reference sequence).

V gene TRBV7-9 combines with J gene TRBJ2-7, with TRBD2 matching over 9 bases. The junction had 11 bases not matched to a gene; V was cut back by 5 bases and J by 6 bases. CDR1 SEHNR and CDR2 FQNEAQ come from the germline V gene (reference sequence). There are 15 residues in the CDR3. For the CDR3, the DNA is TGTGCCAGCAGCCCCCGCGCTAGCGGGATAGTCGAGCAGTACTTC. This gives the protein CASSPRASGIVEQYF.

This chain uses TRBV6-1 with TRBJ2-3; 9 nucleotides align to TRBD1. Germline CDR1 and CDR2: MNHNS and SASEGT. The CDR3 runs 19 residues. V shed 3 bases and J 0 bases; nucleotides not matched to a gene: 13. CDR3 sequence: CASSERVRTGVGSTDTQYF. CDR3 DNA: TGTGCCAGCAGTGAGAGGGTCAGGACAGGGGTAGGAAGCACAGATACGCAGTATTTT.

This chain joins TRBV18 and TRBJ1-1, with 11 positions matching TRBD1. The CDR3 is 14 residues long. Germline-derived CDR1 and CDR2 are KGHSH and LQKENI. V shed 3 bases, J shed 4 bases, and the junction held 1 base outside the gene matches. This CDR3 reads CASSPGTGGTEAFF. DNA for the CDR3: TGTGCCAGCTCACCCGGGACAGGGGGCACTGAAGCTTTCTTT.

The genes are TRBV9 and TRBJ2-1; the D gene could be TRBD1 or TRBD2 (5 bases each). The ends were cut back, 2 bases at V and 5 bases at J, with 11 bases in the middle. Germline values: CDR1 SGDLS, CDR2 YYNGEE. CDR3 size: 14 residues. The CDR3 DNA is TGTGCCAGCAGCGTCCGGGACCGGAACAATGAGCAGTTCTTC. Translated, it gives CASSVRDRNNEQFF.

V gene TRBV5-1 combines with J gene TRBJ2-5, with TRBD1 matching over 8 bases. The J call is uncertain, as TRBJ2-7 better fits the DNA end. The length of the CDR3 is 14 residues. Germline V lookup: CDR1 SGHRS, CDR2 YFSETQ. DNA of the CDR3: TGCGCCAGCAGCCCCTGGACAGGGAGCGGCGAGCAGTACTTC. Amino acid sequence: CASSPWTGSGEQYF.

The chain joins TRBV6-4 to TRBJ2-1; 7 bases agree with TRBD1. The V segment lost 4 bases and the J segment 2 bases; nucleotides outside the gene matches: 5. The CDR3 spans 15 residues. Germline V gene sequence: CDR1 MRHNA, CDR2 SNTAGT. CDR3 sequence (DNA): TGTGCCAGCAGTGTAACAGGGGCGACCTACAATGAGCAGTTCTTC. It translates to CASSVTGATYNEQFF.

The chain combines TRBV15 with TRBJ2-1; TRBD2 agrees at 8 bases. The ends lost 4 bases at V and 5 bases at J; junction bases unmatched: 7. There are 15 residues in the CDR3. CDR1 and CDR2 from the germline V gene are LNHNV and YYDKDF (reference sequence). The CDR3 region is CATSKTPGLDNEQFF. Written as DNA, the CDR3 is TGTGCCACCAGCAAAACCCCGGGACTAGACAATGAGCAGTTCTTC.

This chain links TRBV10-1 with TRBJ2-2, with D unresolved. V lost 4 bases to trimming and J lost 4 bases, with 7 bases between them. This CDR3 is 13 amino acids long. Per germline, CDR1 WNHNN and CDR2 SYGVQD (reference sequence). The CDR3 region is CASSGRSTGELFF. In DNA, the CDR3 is TGCGCCAGCAGTGGCAGGTCCACCGGGGAGCTGTTTTTT.